The T cell receptor (beta chain) described here comes from a study of blood T cell repertoires in COVID-19. Study as a whole: From the United States, Italy and Spain came samples of acute and convalescent COVID-19. Nucleic acid was either cDNA or gDNA, and it came from T cells, B-cell-depleted T cells, or PBMCs.

In the study's own analysis: Scientists estimated how many nucleated cells there were by amplifying reference gene primers. Assay used: immunoSEQ multiplex PCR; TCRdb lists only in-frame clones, some missing. The DNA was the basis for D and trimming; V, J and clone size are from that table. The data show around 130,000 clones, around 81% seen once. This clone turned up a few times. The CDR3 has 14 residues. The germline V gene encodes CDR1 SGHRS and CDR2 YFSETQ. J gave up 8 bases and V 4 bases, and 6 bases lay outside the gene matches. Sequencing was done on a sample of peripheral blood. The origin of this receptor is a human donor in a cohort sampled during active COVID-19. The rearrangement links TRBV5-1 to TRBJ1-6; TRBD1 aligns across 7 bases. In nucleotides, the CDR3 is TGCGCCAGCAGCGCCAGACAGGGTGATTCACCCCTCCACTTT. Its protein is CASSARQGDSPLHF.